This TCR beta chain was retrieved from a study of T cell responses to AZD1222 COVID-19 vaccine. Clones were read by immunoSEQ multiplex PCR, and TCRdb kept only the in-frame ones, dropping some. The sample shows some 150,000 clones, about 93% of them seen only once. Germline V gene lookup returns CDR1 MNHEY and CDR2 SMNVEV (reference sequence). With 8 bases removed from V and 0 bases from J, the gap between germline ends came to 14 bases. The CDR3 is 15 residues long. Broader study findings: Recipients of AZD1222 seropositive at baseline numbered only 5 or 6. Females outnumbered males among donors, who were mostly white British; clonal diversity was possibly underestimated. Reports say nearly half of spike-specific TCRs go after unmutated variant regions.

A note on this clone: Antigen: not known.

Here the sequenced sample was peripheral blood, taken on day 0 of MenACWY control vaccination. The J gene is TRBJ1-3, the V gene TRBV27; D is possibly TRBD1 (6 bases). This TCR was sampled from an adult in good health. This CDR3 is CASFDRDTSGNTIYF. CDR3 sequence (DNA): TGTGCCAGCTTTGACCGGGACACCTCTGGAAACACCATATATTTT.